A single sample gave rise to the 22 T cell receptor beta chains below, sequenced in a study of T-cell reconstitution after alpha-beta-depleted transplantation in children. Using unique molecular identifiers, the investigators prepared the TCRbeta library. TCRdb itself ran the PCR reads through MiXCR, one entry per CDR3 protein. The sample has fewer than 250,000 distinct CDR3 sequences; approximately 15% are singletons. Here the sequenced sample was PBMCs, mostly from graft donor cells, taken 360 days after TCRalphabeta/CD19-depleted stem cell transplant. These receptors were taken from a male patient between 2 and 15 years old who had a stem cell transplant for acute lymphoblastic leukemia, so the T cells may come from the graft donor.

This clonotype was seen a few times. The gene calls are TRBV20-1 and TRBJ1-2, with D hard to call. Per germline, CDR1 DFQATT and CDR2 SNEGSKA (reference sequence). Trimming removed 6 bases at V and 7 bases at J, with 9 bases between. The CDR3 extends over 10 amino acids. DNA of the CDR3: TGCAGTGCCCGGGAGGGTGGCTACACCTTC. It is translated as CSAREGGYTF.

The chain employs TRBV11-2 and TRBJ2-4; 11 nucleotides agree with TRBD2. Looked up from germline, CDR1 is SGHAT and CDR2 is FQNNGV. This CDR3 is 18 amino acids long. With 5 bases clipped from V and 3 bases from J, the junction kept 12 bases outside the gene matches. The CDR3 DNA reads as TGTGCCAGCAGCCCTAGACTAGCGGGGCGCTTTGACAAAAACATTCAGTACTTC. It codes for CASSPRLAGRFDKNIQYF. Full variable domain (outside the CDR3, taken from reference TRBV11-2 and TRBJ2-4): EAGVAQSPRYKIIEKRQSVAFWCNPISGHATLYWYQQILGQGPKLLIQFQNNGVVDDSQLPKDRFSAERLKGVDSTLKIQPAKLEDSAVYLCASSPRLAGRFDKNIQYFGAGTRLSVL.

The chain joins TRBV3-1 to TRBJ1-5, with D perhaps matching TRBD1 (6 bases). Per germline, CDR1 LGHDT and CDR2 YNNKEL (reference sequence). V lost 3 bases to trimming and J lost 3 bases, with 9 bases between them. The CDR3 is 14 residues long. The CDR3 bases are TGTGCCAGCAGCCACACAGGGTCCAATCAGCCCCAGCATTTT. Its translation: CASSHTGSNQPQHF.

There are a few counts of this clonotype. V usage is TRBV12-3 or TRBV12-4 and J usage is TRBJ2-7; D might be TRBD1 (5 bases). This CDR3 contains 14 residues. V lost 1 base to trimming and J lost 2 bases, with 9 bases between them. For the CDR3, the DNA is TGTGCCAGCAGTTTAGGGGGCGCAGCCTACGAGCAGTACTTC. Protein sequence: CASSLGGAAYEQYF.

The chain joins TRBV7-6 to TRBJ1-1, with D possibly TRBD1 on 6 matching bases. Deletions cut 7 bases from V and 3 bases from J, with 15 bases between. Germline V gives CDR1 SGHVS, CDR2 FNYEAQ. CDR3 length: 14 residues. The CDR3 coding sequence is TGTGCCAGCACCTCCGTGACAGGAGACACTGAAGCTTTCTTT. It encodes CASTSVTGDTEAFF.

This clonotype has ten or more counts. The chain joins TRBV27 to TRBJ2-5; D may correspond to TRBD1 or TRBD2 (5 bases each). Trimming removed 5 bases at V and 2 bases at J, with 6 bases between. CDR1 and CDR2 from the germline V gene are MNHEY and SMNVEV (reference sequence). The CDR3 length is 12 residues. The CDR3 region has the DNA TGTGCCAGCAGTGGGGGTCAAGAGACCCAGTACTTC. Encoded protein: CASSGGQETQYF.

The genes are TRBV5-1 and TRBJ1-1; D gene unclear. Trimming removed 2 bases at V and 5 bases at J, with 10 bases between. Germline CDR1 reads SGHRS; CDR2 reads YFSETQ. This CDR3 has 13 amino acids. CDR3 in DNA: TGCGCCAGCAGCTTAGAGGTTTCGACTGAAGCTTTCTTT. Protein product: CASSLEVSTEAFF. The full variable domain, in which reference TRBV5-1 and TRBJ1-1 provide the parts outside the CDR3, is KAGVTQTPRYLIKTRGQQVTLSCSPISGHRSVSWYQQTPGQGLQFLFEYFSETQRNKGNFPGRFSGRQFSNSRSEMNVSTLELGDSALYLCASSLEVSTEAFFGQGTRLTVV.

The table lists this clonotype with a few counts. The chain is built from TRBV10-3 and TRBJ2-7, with unresolved D. The CDR3 has 15 amino acids. V was cut by 6 bases and J by 0 bases, with 15 bases left in between. Looked up from germline, CDR1 is ENHRY and CDR2 is SYGVKD. Here the CDR3 DNA reads TGTGCCATCAGGGGATCCACGATGAGCTCCTACGAGCAGTACTTC. Translated: CAIRGSTMSSYEQYF.

On this clonotype itself: One end of the junction varies from germline; a read error may be responsible. This chain connects TRBV2 to TRBJ2-1; TRBD2 is a possible D gene (6 bases). Germline V CDR1 and CDR2: SNHLY, FYNNEI. The CDR3 extends over 13 amino acids. The CDR3 sequence: CASSDIPGEERFF. CDR3 DNA sequence: TGTGCCAGCAGTGATATTCCGGGAGAAGAGCGGTTCTTC.

This chain connects TRBV18 to TRBJ2-3; D remains unclear. The CDR3 spans 15 residues. Germline CDR1 reads KGHSH; CDR2 reads LQKENI. Trimming shortened V by 2 bases and J by 6 bases, and 15 bases separated the two germline ends. CDR3 nucleotide sequence: TGTGCCAGCTCACCAACGACGGATCTGGGGGATACGCAGTATTTT. Its translation is CASSPTTDLGDTQYF.

The sample holds a few counts of this clonotype. J is TRBJ2-5 and V is TRBV20-1, with 7 nucleotides matching TRBD1. This CDR3 has 16 amino acids. Germline assignment: CDR1 DFQATT and CDR2 SNEGSKA (reference sequence). V shed 3 bases and J 5 bases; nucleotides not matched to a gene: 15. The CDR3 loop is CSARGDRQGPRETQYF. The DNA for the CDR3 is TGCAGTGCTAGGGGGGATAGACAGGGCCCCCGGGAGACCCAGTACTTC.

J is TRBJ2-3 and V is TRBV5-6; D is perhaps TRBD2 (6 bases). The V end lost 2 bases, the J end lost 1 base, and 8 bases lay between the germline ends. This CDR3 has 14 amino acids. Germline values: CDR1 SGHDT, CDR2 YYEEEE. CDR3 sequence reads: CASSFGGRTDTQYF. CDR3 nucleotides: TGTGCCAGCAGCTTCGGAGGGCGCACAGATACGCAGTATTTT.

The rearrangement uses TRBV27 and TRBJ2-7; tentatively, D is TRBD2 (5 bases). V was pared by 3 bases and J by 3 bases, with 12 bases between. The length of the CDR3 is 14 residues. Germline CDR1 and CDR2: MNHEY and SMNVEV (reference sequence). The DNA of the CDR3 is TGTGCCAGCAGTTTGTCGGGAAAGGTCTACGAGCAGTACTTC. Its protein product is CASSLSGKVYEQYF.

The chain combines TRBV4-3 with TRBJ1-3; weak D call: TRBD1 (5 bases). V was trimmed by 0 bases and J by 7 bases, leaving 16 bases between them. Germline assignment: CDR1 LGHNA and CDR2 YSLEER. The CDR3 has 16 amino acids. CDR3 amino acids: CASSQDYTGPGNTIYF. The CDR3, as DNA: TGCGCCAGCAGCCAAGATTATACAGGTCCAGGGAACACCATATATTTT.

The DNA of the CDR3 is TGTGCCAGCAGTTTTTGGCAGGCGGGGGGCTCCTACAATGAGCAGTTCTTC. Its translation is CASSFWQAGGSYNEQFF. The chain uses TRBV12-3 or TRBV12-4 and TRBJ2-1; 8 bases match TRBD2. The CDR3 sequence is 17 residues long. The ends lost 3 bases at V and 0 bases at J; junction bases unmatched: 7.

The V and J genes are TRBV6-5 and TRBJ2-7; 11 nucleotides match TRBD1. J was trimmed by 6 bases and V by 6 bases; bases with no gene match: 16. CDR1 is MNHEY and CDR2 is SVGAGI in the germline V gene. CDR3 size: 17 residues. Here the CDR3 reads CASRSSSGQGASGEQYF. Written as DNA, the CDR3 is TGTGCCAGCAGATCCTCATCCGGACAGGGGGCATCAGGCGAGCAGTACTTC.

For this clonotype: This likely comes from a read error, as the CDR3 has no conserved phenylalanine or tryptophan at its end. The V call is TRBV28, the J call TRBJ1-1, with a tentative D call TRBD1 (5 bases). The CDR3 is made up of 14 amino acids. CDR1 is MDHEN and CDR2 is SYDVKM in the germline V gene. The V gene lost 3 bases and the J gene lost 0 bases, with 8 bases spanning the gap. The CDR3 region is CASSFDSMNTEAFY. The CDR3 DNA reads as TGTGCCAGCAGTTTTGACAGCATGAACACTGAAGCTTTCTAT.

This clonotype was counted a few times. The rearrangement links TRBV5-1 to TRBJ1-1; tentative D call: TRBD1 (5 bases). Per germline, CDR1 SGHRS and CDR2 YFSETQ. Trimming pared 5 bases from V and 4 bases from J, leaving 18 bases between. CDR3 length equals 15 residues. The CDR3 sequence: CASRLIGDLRTEAFF. Here the CDR3 DNA reads TGCGCCAGCAGACTAATAGGGGATCTTCGCACTGAAGCTTTCTTT.

This clonotype was recorded a few times. This chain connects TRBV25-1 to TRBJ2-2, with D possibly TRBD1 on 6 matching bases. The V end lost 2 bases, the J end lost 2 bases, and 15 bases lay between the germline ends. Germline CDR1 reads MGHDK; CDR2 reads SYGVNS. This CDR3 spans 17 amino acids. The CDR3 here is CASSEGGRGANTGELFF. The CDR3 nucleotides read TGTGCCAGCAGTGAAGGGGGCAGGGGTGCTAACACCGGGGAGCTGTTTTTT.

The chain is built from TRBV5-1 and TRBJ1-1; D gene ambiguous. The V end lost 0 bases, the J end lost 1 base, and 10 bases lay between the germline ends. Germline-derived CDR1 and CDR2 are SGHRS and YFSETQ. The CDR3 is 15 amino acids. CDR3 sequence: CASSLEARSNTEAFF. The CDR3 coding sequence is TGCGCCAGCAGCTTGGAAGCCAGGTCGAACACTGAAGCTTTCTTT.

This clonotype turned up a few times. The rearrangement links TRBV12-3 or TRBV12-4 to TRBJ1-2; 9 bases match TRBD1. The CDR3 is made up of 13 amino acids. The ends lost 5 bases at V and 8 bases at J; junction bases unmatched: 6. CDR3 in amino acids: CASSGGQGRGYTF. Here the CDR3 DNA reads TGTGCCAGCAGTGGCGGACAGGGGAGAGGCTACACCTTC.

This clonotype was seen repeatedly, ten times or more. The genes are TRBV27 and TRBJ1-2; the match to TRBD1 covers 8 bases. CDR3 length: 14 residues. CDR1 is MNHEY and CDR2 is SMNVEV in the germline V gene (reference sequence). V lost 5 bases, J lost 6 bases, and 8 bases stayed unmatched. The chain's CDR3 is CASSDRATGDGYTF. CDR3 nucleotide sequence: TGTGCCAGCAGTGACAGGGCGACAGGGGATGGCTACACCTTC.